This T cell receptor beta chain was identified during a study of early T cells in non-severe SARS-CoV-2 infection. In the study overall: Sequencing used unsorted whole-blood bulk RNA, so chains lack pairing. The study, taken as a whole, reports: Matching with VDJdb favored anti-spike CD8 responses (missing private and CD4 specificities).

This clonotype was counted at least ten times. Its antigen is unidentified. Individual cDNA molecules were tagged with unique molecular identifiers. TCRdb independently ran MiXCR on the 5' RACE reads; one entry per CDR3 protein. The table lists under 35,000 distinct CDR3 sequences, about 4.6% of them singletons. This CDR3 spans 11 amino acids. With 6 bases removed from V and 8 bases from J, the gap between germline ends came to 8 bases. This rearrangement joins TRBV12-3 or TRBV12-4 to TRBJ2-1, with D unclear. The sample taken for sequencing was whole blood. This clonotype originated in an adult who was a healthcare worker with PCR-confirmed SARS-CoV-2 infection or an uninfected control (not recorded which). The DNA of the CDR3 is TGTGCCAGCAGCGCCGGCCATGAGCAGTTCTTC. As protein: CASSAGHEQFF.